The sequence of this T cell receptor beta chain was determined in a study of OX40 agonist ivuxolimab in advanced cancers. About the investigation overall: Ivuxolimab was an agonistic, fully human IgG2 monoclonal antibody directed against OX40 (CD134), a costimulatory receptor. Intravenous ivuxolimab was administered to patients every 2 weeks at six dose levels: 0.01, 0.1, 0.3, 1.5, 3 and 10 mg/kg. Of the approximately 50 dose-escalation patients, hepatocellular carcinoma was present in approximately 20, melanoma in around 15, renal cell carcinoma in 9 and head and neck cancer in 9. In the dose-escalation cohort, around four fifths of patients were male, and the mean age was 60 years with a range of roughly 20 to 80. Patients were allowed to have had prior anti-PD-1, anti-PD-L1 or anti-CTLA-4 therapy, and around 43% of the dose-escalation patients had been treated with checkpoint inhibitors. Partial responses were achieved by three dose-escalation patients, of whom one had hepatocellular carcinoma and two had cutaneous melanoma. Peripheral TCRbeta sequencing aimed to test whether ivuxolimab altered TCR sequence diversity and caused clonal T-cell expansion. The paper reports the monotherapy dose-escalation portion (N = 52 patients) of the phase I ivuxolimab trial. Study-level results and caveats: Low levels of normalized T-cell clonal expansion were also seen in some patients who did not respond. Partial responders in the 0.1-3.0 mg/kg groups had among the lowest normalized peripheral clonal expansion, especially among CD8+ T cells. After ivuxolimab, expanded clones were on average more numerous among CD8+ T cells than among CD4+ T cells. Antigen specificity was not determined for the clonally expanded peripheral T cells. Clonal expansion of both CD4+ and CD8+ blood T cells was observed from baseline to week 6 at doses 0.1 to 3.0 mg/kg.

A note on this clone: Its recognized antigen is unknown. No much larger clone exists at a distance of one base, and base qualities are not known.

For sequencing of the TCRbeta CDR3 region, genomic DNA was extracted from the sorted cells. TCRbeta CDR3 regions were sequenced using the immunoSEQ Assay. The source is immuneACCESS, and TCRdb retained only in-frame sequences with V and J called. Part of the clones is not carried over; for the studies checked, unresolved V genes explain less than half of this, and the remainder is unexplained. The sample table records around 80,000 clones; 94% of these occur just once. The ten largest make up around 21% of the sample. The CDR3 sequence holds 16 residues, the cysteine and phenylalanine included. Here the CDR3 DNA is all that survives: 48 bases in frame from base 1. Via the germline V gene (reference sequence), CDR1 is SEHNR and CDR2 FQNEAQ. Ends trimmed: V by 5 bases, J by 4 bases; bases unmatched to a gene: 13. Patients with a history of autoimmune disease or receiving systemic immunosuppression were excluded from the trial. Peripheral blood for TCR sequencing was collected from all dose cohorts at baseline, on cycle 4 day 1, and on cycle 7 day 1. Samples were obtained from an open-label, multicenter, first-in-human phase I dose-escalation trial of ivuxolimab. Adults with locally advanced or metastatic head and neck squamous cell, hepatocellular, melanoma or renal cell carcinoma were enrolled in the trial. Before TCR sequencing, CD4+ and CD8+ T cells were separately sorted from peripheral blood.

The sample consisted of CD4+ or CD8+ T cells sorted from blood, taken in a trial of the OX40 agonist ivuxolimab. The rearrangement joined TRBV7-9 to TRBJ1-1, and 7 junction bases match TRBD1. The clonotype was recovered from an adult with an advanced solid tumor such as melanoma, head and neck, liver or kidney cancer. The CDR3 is CASSVGGEGGFTEAFF. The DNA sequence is TGTGCCAGCAGCGTAGGGGGGGAAGGGGGCTTCACTGAAGCTTTCTTT.